This TCR beta chain was identified during a study of T cell responses to AZD1222 COVID-19 vaccine. V was trimmed by 3 bases and J by 1 base, leaving 12 bases between them. Per germline, CDR1 MNHEY and CDR2 SVGAGI. This CDR3 comprises 16 residues. The assay was immunoSEQ multiplex PCR, and TCRdb's table has in-frame clones only and misses some. Among 150,000 to 200,000 clones listed, approximately 90% were seen once. This clone was detected only a few times. The rearrangement joins TRBV6-5 to TRBJ2-2; tentatively, D is TRBD2 (6 bases). The sequenced sample was peripheral blood, obtained on day 0 of AZD1222 vaccination. This TCR was sampled from an adult in good health. The CDR3 region is CASSYSGQMNTGELFF. The DNA of the CDR3 is TGTGCCAGCAGTTATAGCGGACAAATGAACACCGGGGAGCTGTTTTTT.